These 19 T cell receptor beta chains originate from one sample sequenced in a study of metastatic and nonmetastatic thyroid tumors (TCRdb year 2020). None of the patients had been given any treatment before thyroid surgery. Library method: PCR. TCRdb shows the sequencer as Illumina HiSeq 4000. TCRdb trimmed the raw reads at Q25, called clones with MiXCR and kept productive beta chains. The sample table lists fewer than 100,000 clones, around 14% of them with a count of one. 3.6% of the sample goes to the ten largest clones. Sequenced input: blood. Receptor source: a female donor with papillary thyroid cancer or a benign thyroid nodule (not recorded which). Some clones in this sample may be carry-over from other donors' samples.

Ten or more counts support this clone. The chain has TRBV5-1 and TRBJ1-2; D unresolved. There are 13 residues in the CDR3. The germline CDR1 and CDR2 sequences are SGHRS and YFSETQ. Between the trimmed V and J ends, which lost 0 bases and 5 bases, there was a span of 8 bases. This CDR3 reads CASSLEADYGYTF. The DNA of the CDR3 is TGCGCCAGCAGCTTGGAGGCAGATTATGGCTACACCTTC.

This clone was counted ten times or more. This CDR3 is also generated by other DNA sequences in the sample. The V call is TRBV7-6, the J call TRBJ2-1, with D tentatively TRBD2 (5 bases). CDR1 is SGHVS, CDR2 FNYEAQ, per germline. The CDR3 sequence is 14 residues long. Trimming took off 0 bases at V and 8 bases at J, with 11 bases between the two ends. The CDR3 reads CASSLAPGSDEQFF. The CDR3 DNA is TGTGCCAGCAGCTTAGCGCCGGGGAGCGATGAGCAGTTCTTC. Full variable domain (missing parts from reference TRBV7-6 and TRBJ2-1): GAGVSQSPRYKVTKRGQDVALRCDPISGHVSLYWYRQALGQGPEFLTYFNYEAQQDKSGLPNDRFSAERPEGSISTLTIQRTEQRDSAMYRCASSLAPGSDEQFFGPGTRLTVL.

With regard to this clone: This could be a read error, since a much larger clone is one nucleotide away. The V and J genes are TRBV19 and TRBJ2-3; D might be TRBD1 (6 bases). This CDR3 is built from 17 residues. Germline CDR1 and CDR2: LNHDA and SQIVND (reference sequence). Trimming stripped 7 bases from V and 4 bases from J, with 24 bases between. The chain's CDR3 is CASIIGRGLKRADTQYF. The CDR3 nucleotides are TGTGCCAGTATTATCGGCAGGGGCCTTAAACGGGCAGATACGCAGTATTTT.

This clone was seen many times. The chain recombines TRBV29-1 with TRBJ1-2; tentatively, D is TRBD1 (5 bases). V gave up 2 bases and J gave up 4 bases, with 11 bases separating them. Germline assignment: CDR1 SQVTM and CDR2 ANQGSEA. The CDR3 extends over 13 amino acids. Written as DNA, the CDR3 is TGCAGCGTTGAAAATCGACAGCTCTATGGCTACACCTTC. The encoded protein is CSVENRQLYGYTF.

Many counts were recorded for this clone. The chain couples TRBV30 to TRBJ2-5; TRBD1 agrees at 8 bases. Per germline, CDR1 GTSNPN and CDR2 SVGIG (reference sequence). Trimming took 2 bases from V and 5 from J; bases not matched to a gene: 7. The length of the CDR3 is 14 residues. DNA for the CDR3: TGTGCCTGGAGTCCATGGACAGGGTTGGAGACCCAGTACTTC. Translation: CAWSPWTGLETQYF.

Note on this clone: A read error is possible here, since a much larger clone lies one base away. The chain recombines TRBV5-4 with TRBJ2-3; 12 positions agree with TRBD2. V lost 6 bases, J lost 11 bases, and 7 bases stayed unmatched. Germline V lookup: CDR1 SGHNT, CDR2 YYREEE (reference sequence). The length of the CDR3 is 13 residues. CDR3 residues: CASNTSGGSGQYF. In DNA, the CDR3 is TGTGCCAGCAATACTAGCGGGGGGTCGGGGCAGTATTTT. Together with reference TRBV5-4 and TRBJ2-3, the CDR3 gives the full variable domain: ETGVTQSPTHLIKTRGQQVTLRCSSQSGHNTVSWYQQALGQGPQFIFQYYREEENGRGNFPPRFSGLQFPNYSSELNVNALELDDSALYLCASNTSGGSGQYFGPGTRLTVL.

The count of this clone is one. This clone may be a read error of a much larger clone one base away. The V call is TRBV5-8, the J call TRBJ1-5; D is perhaps TRBD1 (6 bases). V was trimmed by 0 bases and J by 5 bases, leaving 12 bases between them. The CDR3 runs 15 residues. Per the germline V gene, CDR1 is SGHTS and CDR2 is YDEGEE. CDR3 region: CASSLDRAYYQPQHF. The CDR3 bases are TGTGCCAGCAGCTTGGACAGGGCATACTATCAGCCCCAGCATTTT.

This clone occurred a few times. The J gene is TRBJ2-7, the V gene TRBV28, with unresolved D. V gave up 7 bases and J gave up 3 bases, with 10 bases separating them. This CDR3 comprises 12 residues. Germline V gene sequence: CDR1 MDHEN, CDR2 SYDVKM. The CDR3 DNA is TGTGCCAGCAACCTATCGGACTACGAGCAGTACTTC. Its protein is CASNLSDYEQYF.

This clone was recorded at least ten times. The chain links TRBV2 to TRBJ2-2, with TRBD2 as a possible D gene (6 bases). V lost 3 bases to trimming and J lost 6 bases, with 14 bases between them. This CDR3 spans 15 amino acids. Germline CDR1 is SNHLY and CDR2 is FYNNEI. The CDR3 sequence is CASSEVSSAPGELFF. The CDR3 nucleotides read TGTGCCAGCAGTGAGGTGTCTAGCGCCCCCGGGGAGCTGTTTTTT.

This clone has at least ten counts. This rearrangement joins TRBV2 to TRBJ2-4; tentatively, D is TRBD1 (5 bases). Trimming removed 0 bases at V and 0 bases at J, with 12 bases between. Germline V gene data show CDR1 as SNHLY and CDR2 as FYNNEI. The CDR3 has 17 amino acids. The CDR3 region has the DNA TGTGCCAGCAGTGAAGCGGTGGCAGGGCGAGCCAAAAACATTCAGTACTTC. It is translated as CASSEAVAGRAKNIQYF.

This rearrangement joins TRBV5-1 to TRBJ1-4; 7 bases align to TRBD1. Germline loops: CDR1 SGHRS, CDR2 YFSETQ. After removal of 0 bases from V and 0 bases from J, the junction contained 11 bases not matched to a gene. This CDR3 region has 19 residues. CDR3 bases: TGCGCCAGCAGCTTGGACCGACAGGGTAGAAGTTCAACTAATGAAAAACTGTTTTTT. Its translation is CASSLDRQGRSSTNEKLFF.

This clone was detected many times. The chain employs TRBV6-2 or TRBV6-3 and TRBJ2-1; TRBD1 or TRBD2 may be the D gene (6 bases each). Germline V lookup: CDR1 MNHEY, CDR2 SVGEGT. The length of the CDR3 is 15 residues. The V end lost 2 bases, the J end lost 1 base, and 9 bases lay between the germline ends. CDR3 residues: CASSYRGVSYNEQFF. In DNA form, the CDR3 reads TGTGCCAGCAGTTACAGGGGGGTATCCTACAATGAGCAGTTCTTC.

This clone was observed at least ten times. The rearrangement uses TRBV4-2 and TRBJ1-6; D possibly corresponds to TRBD1 (5 bases). This CDR3 region has 15 residues. V gave up 1 base and J gave up 10 bases, with 14 bases separating them. The germline gives CDR1 LGHNA, CDR2 YNFKEQ. The CDR3 sequence is CASSQGRQGNSPLHF. The CDR3 region has the DNA TGTGCCAGCAGCCAAGGCCGGCAGGGAAACTCACCCCTCCACTTT.

This clone was seen at least ten times. A junction boundary mismatches the germline segment, possibly from a read error. Other nucleotide sequences in the sample specify the same CDR3. V is TRBV19 and J is TRBJ1-1; no firm D call. Germline assignment: CDR1 LNHDA and CDR2 SQIVND (reference sequence). CDR3 length equals 14 residues. CDR3 sequence (DNA): TGTGCCAGTAGTCTCTTCTCAGAGAACACTGAAGCCTTCTTT. Protein product: CASSLFSENTEAFF.

This clone was seen ten or more times. V is TRBV19 and J is TRBJ1-2; D call uncertain. The germline gives CDR1 LNHDA, CDR2 SQIVND (reference sequence). CDR3 length equals 16 residues. Trimming shortened V by 2 bases and J by 7 bases, and 20 bases separated the two germline ends. The CDR3 sequence: CASSISPGKVSGGYTF. The CDR3 DNA sequence: TGTGCCAGTAGTATATCTCCGGGGAAAGTATCGGGTGGCTACACCTTC.

This clone was detected many times. This chain connects TRBV7-6 to TRBJ2-7, with D maybe TRBD1 (6 bases). Germline CDR1 and CDR2: SGHVS and FNYEAQ. The CDR3 loop spans 15 amino acids. V lost 1 base to trimming and J lost 2 bases, with 12 bases between them. CDR3 sequence reads: CASSLVAGEAYEQYF. The CDR3 DNA reads as TGTGCCAGCAGCTTAGTGGCAGGGGAAGCCTACGAGCAGTACTTC.

The table lists this clone with many counts. V is TRBV18 and J is TRBJ2-5; TRBD2 matches at 10 bases. CDR3 length equals 15 residues. V lost 3 bases and J lost 1; bases outside the gene matches: 2. Germline CDR1 and CDR2: KGHSH and LQKENI. The CDR3 protein is CASSPIAGGQETQYF. DNA of the CDR3: TGTGCCAGCTCACCGATAGCGGGGGGCCAAGAGACCCAGTACTTC.

In this sample, this clone turned up many times. The chain recombines TRBV19 with TRBJ1-3, with D perhaps TRBD1 (6 bases). Per germline, CDR1 LNHDA and CDR2 SQIVND (reference sequence). With 5 bases removed from V and 0 bases from J, the gap between germline ends came to 14 bases. The CDR3 contains 16 residues. The CDR3 sequence: CASSPLQGPSGNTIYF. CDR3 in DNA: TGTGCCAGTAGTCCGCTCCAGGGGCCCTCTGGAAACACCATATATTTT.

This clone was picked up many times. This chain links TRBV29-1 with TRBJ1-2, with 10 bases matching TRBD1. V shed 6 bases, J shed 1 base, and the junction held 11 bases outside the gene matches. The CDR3 consists of 16 residues. The germline V gene encodes CDR1 SQVTM and CDR2 ANQGSEA. The CDR3: CSVAFLGQGINYGYTF. The CDR3 DNA follows: TGCAGCGTGGCCTTCCTGGGACAGGGGATTAACTATGGCTACACCTTC. Based on the CDR3 plus reference TRBV29-1 and TRBJ1-2, the full variable domain is SAVISQKPSRDICQRGTSLTIQCQVDSQVTMMFWYRQQPGQSLTLIATANQGSEATYESGFVIDKFPISRPNLTFSTLTVSNMSPEDSSIYLCSVAFLGQGINYGYTFGSGTRLTVV.